The rows below give T cell receptor beta chains drawn from one sample of a study of blood T cell repertoires in COVID-19. Data came from immunoSEQ multiplex PCR; TCRdb stores just in-frame clones and leaves some out. Among over 400,000 clones listed, around 85% were seen once. Sequencing was performed on peripheral blood. These receptor sequences come from a human donor in a cohort sampled during active COVID-19. The CDR3 runs from the conserved cysteine through the conserved F or W. The D gene is left open where the match is weak. Expanded clones get a size class; other rows say once, few or many, or leave the size out.

CDR3aa: CASSEARGPGRKYF
CDR3nt: TGTGCCAGCAGTGAAGCGCGGGGACCCGGGCGTAAGTACTTC
abundance: NA
len: 14
j_gene: TRBJ2-7
v_gene: TRBV2
d_gene: NA

CDR3aa: CASGPGFGQGGQPQHF
CDR3nt: TGTGCTAGTGGGCCGGGTTTTGGACAGGGTGGTCAGCCCCAGCATTTT
abundance: NA
len: 16
j_gene: TRBJ1-5
v_gene: TRBV12-5
d_gene: TRBD1

CDR3aa: CASSSGTGRGGYTF
CDR3nt: TGCGCCAGCAGCTCAGGGACAGGGAGGGGTGGCTACACCTTC
abundance: NA
len: 14
j_gene: TRBJ1-2
v_gene: TRBV5-1
d_gene: TRBD1

CDR3aa: CASSLAFGENSPLHF
CDR3nt: TGTGCCAGCAGCTTAGCGTTCGGGGAGAATTCACCCCTCCACTTT
abundance: NA
len: 15
j_gene: TRBJ1-6
v_gene: TRBV11-1
d_gene: NA

CDR3aa: CASNDRGTGANVLTF
CDR3nt: TGTGCCAGCAACGACAGGGGGACTGGGGCCAACGTCCTGACTTTC
abundance: few
len: 15
j_gene: TRBJ2-6
v_gene: TRBV3-1/TRBV3-2
d_gene: TRBD1

CDR3aa: CASTGRGSSPDTQYF
CDR3nt: TGTGCCAGCACCGGCCGCGGGAGTAGCCCAGATACGCAGTATTTT
abundance: NA
len: 15
j_gene: TRBJ2-3
v_gene: TRBV2
d_gene: TRBD2

CDR3aa: CASSLDSNSYNEQFF
CDR3nt: TGCGCCAGCAGCTTGGATAGTAATTCCTACAATGAGCAGTTCTTC
abundance: once
len: 15
j_gene: TRBJ2-1
v_gene: TRBV5-1
d_gene: NA

CDR3aa: CASSQGWTSGSHEQYF
CDR3nt: TGTGCCAGCAGCCAAGGGTGGACTAGCGGGAGCCACGAGCAGTACTTC
abundance: NA
len: 16
j_gene: TRBJ2-7
v_gene: TRBV3-1/TRBV3-2
d_gene: TRBD2

CDR3aa: CASSQEGLLVEPQHF
CDR3nt: TGCGCCAGCAGCCAAGAGGGACTCTTAGTGGAGCCCCAGCATTTT
abundance: NA
len: 15
j_gene: TRBJ1-5
v_gene: TRBV4-1
d_gene: NA

CDR3aa: CASSLRLAVDTDTQYF
CDR3nt: TGTGCCAGCAGCCTCAGACTAGCGGTAGATACAGATACGCAGTATTTT
abundance: NA
len: 16
j_gene: TRBJ2-3
v_gene: TRBV3-1/TRBV3-2
d_gene: TRBD2

CDR3aa: CASETGTQGGYTF
CDR3nt: TGTGCCAGCGAGACAGGGACGCAAGGTGGCTACACCTTC
abundance: NA
len: 13
j_gene: TRBJ1-2
v_gene: TRBV5-6
d_gene: TRBD1

CDR3aa: CAGGGTDTQYF
CDR3nt: TGTGCCGGAGGCGGCACAGATACGCAGTATTTT
abundance: NA
len: 11
j_gene: TRBJ2-3
v_gene: TRBV30
d_gene: NA

CDR3aa: CASSLVRYTEAFF
CDR3nt: TGTGCCAGCAGTTTAGTCAGGTACACTGAAGCTTTCTTT
abundance: NA
len: 13
j_gene: TRBJ1-1
v_gene: TRBV27
d_gene: NA

CDR3aa: CASSIARTGGIHEQYF
CDR3nt: TGTGCCAGTAGTATAGCCAGGACAGGGGGCATCCACGAGCAGTACTTC
abundance: NA
len: 16
j_gene: TRBJ2-7
v_gene: TRBV19
d_gene: TRBD1

CDR3aa: CASSGPQGGYTGELFF
CDR3nt: TGTGCCAGCAGTGGCCCGCAGGGTGGTTACACCGGGGAGCTGTTTTTT
abundance: few
len: 16
j_gene: TRBJ2-2
v_gene: TRBV6-1
d_gene: NA

CDR3aa: CASNRDRTDTQYF
CDR3nt: TGTGCCAGCAACCGGGACAGGACAGATACGCAGTATTTT
abundance: NA
len: 13
j_gene: TRBJ2-3
v_gene: TRBV28
d_gene: TRBD1

CDR3aa: CASSSGPGQGNTGELFF
CDR3nt: TGTGCCAGCAGCTCGGGGCCGGGACAGGGGAACACCGGGGAGCTGTTTTTT
abundance: NA
len: 17
j_gene: TRBJ2-2
v_gene: TRBV7-9
d_gene: TRBD1

CDR3aa: CAWSSDREALYSYEQYF
CDR3nt: TGTGCCTGGAGTTCCGACCGGGAGGCCCTATACTCCTACGAGCAGTACTTC
abundance: NA
len: 17
j_gene: TRBJ2-7
v_gene: TRBV30
d_gene: TRBD2

CDR3aa: CASSLRGQGRTEAFF
CDR3nt: TGTGCCAGCAGTTTACGCGGACAGGGGCGCACTGAAGCTTTCTTT
abundance: NA
len: 15
j_gene: TRBJ1-1
v_gene: TRBV28
d_gene: TRBD1

CDR3aa: CASSSPGAEYEQYF
CDR3nt: TGTGCCAGCAGCTCTCCCGGAGCGGAGTACGAGCAGTACTTC
abundance: NA
len: 14
j_gene: TRBJ2-7
v_gene: TRBV7-2
d_gene: NA

CDR3aa: CASSSSGVATDTQYF
CDR3nt: TGTGCCAGTAGTTCTTCAGGTGTCGCCACAGATACGCAGTATTTT
abundance: NA
len: 15
j_gene: TRBJ2-3
v_gene: TRBV19
d_gene: NA

CDR3aa: CASSAKKSTSGGYNEQFF
CDR3nt: TGTGCCAGCAGCGCCAAAAAGTCAACTAGCGGGGGCTACAATGAGCAGTTCTTC
abundance: few
len: 18
j_gene: TRBJ2-1
v_gene: TRBV9
d_gene: TRBD2

CDR3aa: CASSEAYQAGVSEQFF
CDR3nt: TGTGCCAGCAGTGAAGCGTATCAAGCGGGAGTAAGTGAGCAGTTCTTC
abundance: NA
len: 16
j_gene: TRBJ2-1
v_gene: TRBV2
d_gene: TRBD2

CDR3aa: CASSSGSPFWEQYF
CDR3nt: TGTGCCAGCAGTTCAGGATCCCCCTTTTGGGAGCAGTACTTC
abundance: once
len: 14
j_gene: TRBJ2-7
v_gene: TRBV9
d_gene: NA

CDR3aa: CASSQEWRQGSKQYF
CDR3nt: TGTGCCAGCAGCCAAGAATGGAGACAGGGCTCCAAGCAGTACTTC
abundance: NA
len: 15
j_gene: TRBJ2-7
v_gene: TRBV4-2
d_gene: TRBD1

CDR3aa: CASSLDSRYNEQFF
CDR3nt: TGCGCCAGCAGCTTGGATAGTAGATACAATGAGCAGTTCTTC
abundance: NA
len: 14
j_gene: TRBJ2-1
v_gene: TRBV5-1
d_gene: NA

CDR3aa: CASSLDPQSDTQYF
CDR3nt: TGCGCCAGCAGCCTAGACCCCCAGTCAGATACGCAGTATTTT
abundance: NA
len: 14
j_gene: TRBJ2-3
v_gene: TRBV5-1
d_gene: NA

CDR3aa: CATSWTGSDTQYF
CDR3nt: TGTGCCACCAGTTGGACAGGGTCAGATACGCAGTATTTT
abundance: once
len: 13
j_gene: TRBJ2-3
v_gene: TRBV24-1
d_gene: TRBD1

CDR3aa: CASKSGQGYEQYF
CDR3nt: TGTGCCAGCAAATCGGGACAGGGGTACGAGCAGTACTTC
abundance: NA
len: 13
j_gene: TRBJ2-7
v_gene: TRBV6-6
d_gene: TRBD1

CDR3aa: CATSREGRVPEAFF
CDR3nt: TGTGCCACCAGCAGAGAGGGCAGGGTCCCTGAAGCTTTCTTT
abundance: NA
len: 14
j_gene: TRBJ1-1
v_gene: TRBV15
d_gene: NA

CDR3aa: CASSRQGFPLFEQYF
CDR3nt: TGTGCCAGCAGCCGACAGGGGTTTCCCCTCTTCGAGCAGTACTTC
abundance: NA
len: 15
j_gene: TRBJ2-7
v_gene: TRBV5-6
d_gene: TRBD1

CDR3aa: CASSVGTSGSFRNEQFF
CDR3nt: TGTGCCAGCAGCGTAGGGACTAGCGGGAGCTTTCGGAATGAGCAGTTCTTC
abundance: NA
len: 17
j_gene: TRBJ2-1
v_gene: TRBV9
d_gene: TRBD2

CDR3aa: CASLQGASTEAFF
CDR3nt: TGTGCCAGCTTACAGGGGGCGTCCACTGAAGCTTTCTTT
abundance: NA
len: 13
j_gene: TRBJ1-1
v_gene: TRBV18
d_gene: TRBD1

CDR3aa: CASSHGVGQPQHF
CDR3nt: TGCGCCAGCAGCCACGGGGTTGGGCAGCCCCAGCATTTT
abundance: few
len: 13
j_gene: TRBJ1-5
v_gene: TRBV4-1
d_gene: NA

CDR3aa: CAISDGQGYTEAFF
CDR3nt: TGTGCCATCAGTGACGGACAGGGATATACTGAAGCTTTCTTT
abundance: NA
len: 14
j_gene: TRBJ1-1
v_gene: TRBV10-3
d_gene: TRBD1

CDR3aa: CSASSGRNYGYTF
CDR3nt: TGCAGTGCTAGTTCAGGGAGGAACTATGGCTACACCTTC
abundance: once
len: 13
j_gene: TRBJ1-2
v_gene: TRBV20-1
d_gene: NA

CDR3aa: CAWSPVRGKLGQPQHF
CDR3nt: TGTGCCTGGAGCCCAGTCAGGGGGAAATTGGGTCAGCCCCAGCATTTT
abundance: few
len: 16
j_gene: TRBJ1-5
v_gene: TRBV30
d_gene: TRBD1

CDR3aa: CASSGTGGFQPQHF
CDR3nt: TGTGCCAGTAGCGGGACAGGGGGTTTTCAGCCCCAGCATTTT
abundance: NA
len: 14
j_gene: TRBJ1-5
v_gene: TRBV19
d_gene: TRBD1

CDR3aa: CASSSLDGRSTEAFF
CDR3nt: TGCGCCAGCAGTAGCCTGGACGGGAGGAGCACTGAAGCTTTCTTT
abundance: NA
len: 15
j_gene: TRBJ1-1
v_gene: TRBV10-2
d_gene: NA

CDR3aa: CASSLGGALAGSFGEQFF
CDR3nt: TGTGCCAGCAGCTTAGGAGGGGCGCTAGCGGGAAGCTTCGGTGAGCAGTTCTTC
abundance: NA
len: 18
j_gene: TRBJ2-1
v_gene: TRBV7-2
d_gene: TRBD2

CDR3aa: CASSLGQGGITDTQYF
CDR3nt: TGTGCCAGCAGCTTAGGGCAGGGTGGGATTACAGATACGCAGTATTTT
abundance: NA
len: 16
j_gene: TRBJ2-3
v_gene: TRBV7-3
d_gene: NA

CDR3aa: CAWRKTRDRGMWYDTEAFF
CDR3nt: TGTGCCTGGAGAAAAACCCGGGACAGGGGGATGTGGTATGACACTGAAGCTTTCTTT
abundance: few
len: 19
j_gene: TRBJ1-1
v_gene: TRBV30
d_gene: TRBD1

CDR3aa: CASSEEGRTVEQFF
CDR3nt: TGTGCCAGCAGTGAAGAGGGGCGGACAGTCGAGCAGTTCTTC
abundance: once
len: 14
j_gene: TRBJ2-1
v_gene: TRBV2
d_gene: NA

CDR3aa: CASSLGSYYGYTF
CDR3nt: TGTGCCAGCAGCTTAGGCAGTTACTATGGCTACACCTTC
abundance: NA
len: 13
j_gene: TRBJ1-2
v_gene: TRBV7-2
d_gene: NA

CDR3aa: CASIDRVLGNEQFF
CDR3nt: TGTGCCAGTATTGACAGGGTACTGGGCAATGAGCAGTTCTTC
abundance: once
len: 14
j_gene: TRBJ2-1
v_gene: TRBV19
d_gene: TRBD1

CDR3aa: CASSPNRYEQYF
CDR3nt: TGTGCCAGCAGCCCCAATAGATACGAGCAGTACTTC
abundance: NA
len: 12
j_gene: TRBJ2-7
v_gene: TRBV11-2
d_gene: NA

CDR3aa: CASSLEDSSYEQYF
CDR3nt: TGTGCCAGCAGCTTGGAGGACAGTTCCTACGAGCAGTACTTC
abundance: NA
len: 14
j_gene: TRBJ2-7
v_gene: TRBV7-2
d_gene: NA

CDR3aa: CASSQAGRDNEKLFF
CDR3nt: TGCGCCAGCAGCCAAGCCGGCAGGGATAATGAAAAACTGTTTTTT
abundance: NA
len: 15
j_gene: TRBJ1-4
v_gene: TRBV4-3
d_gene: NA

CDR3aa: CASSLGSGGSREQFF
CDR3nt: TGTGCCAGCAGCTTAGGGTCTGGCGGGAGCCGCGAGCAGTTCTTC
abundance: NA
len: 15
j_gene: TRBJ2-1
v_gene: TRBV11-2
d_gene: TRBD2

CDR3aa: CATRDGSSTSLTTDTQYF
CDR3nt: TGTGCCACCCGGGACGGGTCTAGTACTAGCTTGACAACAGATACGCAGTATTTT
abundance: NA
len: 18
j_gene: TRBJ2-3
v_gene: TRBV10-3
d_gene: NA

CDR3aa: CASSPRGEQFF
CDR3nt: TGTGCCAGCAGCCCGAGGGGGGAGCAGTTCTTC
abundance: NA
len: 11
j_gene: TRBJ2-1
v_gene: TRBV7-9
d_gene: NA

CDR3aa: CAWSVNGGQPQHF
CDR3nt: TGTGCCTGGAGTGTAAACGGGGGACAGCCCCAGCATTTT
abundance: NA
len: 13
j_gene: TRBJ1-5
v_gene: TRBV30
d_gene: NA